This note documents a single T cell receptor (beta chain) sequence. Seattle enrolled patients during active infection and tracked them longitudinally. Original data processing: The assay estimated nucleated cells by amplifying reference gene primers. Sequenced by immunoSEQ multiplex PCR; TCRdb stores in-frame clones only, minus some. The D gene and trimming were derived from the DNA, and the V and J assignments and clone size from that table. This table holds fewer than 200,000 clones, roughly 80% found once. The data stem from a study of blood T cell repertoires in COVID-19. Study at large: Material from acute and convalescent COVID-19 was sourced from the United States, Italy and Spain. PBMCs, B-cell-depleted T cells, or T cells provided the cDNA or gDNA that made up the material.

Between the trimmed V and J ends, which lost 0 bases and 3 bases, there was a span of 5 bases. Germline V gene data show CDR1 as LGHNA and CDR2 as YSLEER. The CDR3 extends over 13 amino acids. This clonotype was obtained from a woman in her seventies with COVID-19, enrolled during active disease. V usage is TRBV4-3 and J usage is TRBJ2-5; D gene uncertain. Sequencing was performed on peripheral blood. CDR3 amino acids: CASSQDLEETQYF. The CDR3 DNA sequence: TGCGCCAGCAGCCAAGACCTAGAAGAGACCCAGTACTTC.